This T cell receptor beta chain was captured by sequencing in a study of blood T cells in healthy people across ages. Using a J-beta primer mix together with a sample-barcoded 5' primer, a second PCR was run for roughly 7 to 11 cycles. TCRdb ran MiXCR on the 5' RACE reads and lists one entry per CDR3 protein. The sample includes 600,000 to 850,000 distinct CDR3 sequences, 43% seen only once; the top ten take 20% to 25%. Trimming shortened V by 2 bases and J by 0 bases, and 10 bases separated the two germline ends. The CDR3 totals 14 residues. Germline assignment: CDR1 SQVTM and CDR2 ANQGSEA. The rearrangement uses TRBV29-1 and TRBJ1-1; TRBD1 might be the D (5 bases). The sequenced sample was blood. The clonotype was recovered from an older woman in good health. The CDR3 nucleotides are TGCAGCGTTGAAAAGAACAGGATGAACACTGAAGCTTTCTTT. It yields the protein CSVEKNRMNTEAFF. Full variable domain (remainder filled in from reference TRBV29-1 and TRBJ1-1): SAVISQKPSRDICQRGTSLTIQCQVDSQVTMMFWYRQQPGQSLTLIATANQGSEATYESGFVIDKFPISRPNLTFSTLTVSNMSPEDSSIYLCSVEKNRMNTEAFFGQGTRLTVV.